This TCR beta chain was documented in a study of yellow fever vaccine responses in identical twins. Findings of the study overall: Twin vaccine T cell responses reportedly seemed partly convergent, partly personalized.

Trimming took off 3 bases at V and 5 bases at J, with 14 bases between the two ends. In germline, CDR1 is KGHSH, CDR2 LQKENI. The CDR3 has 14 amino acids. A word on this clonotype: Its target is not known.

TCRdb ran MiXCR on the RT-PCR reads and lists one entry per CDR3 protein. The data hold 2,000 or so distinct CDR3 sequences, with roughly 85% observed a single time. The clonotype originates from a woman aged 18-35 years who received the yellow fever vaccine. Source: T cells from blood (PBMCs), unsorted or a sorted subset (not recorded which), taken before or after yellow fever vaccination (not recorded which). The J gene is TRBJ2-7, the V gene TRBV18; D perhaps matches TRBD1 (6 bases). This CDR3 is CASSPGTPFDEQYF. The CDR3 bases are TGTGCCAGCTCACCGGGGACACCCTTCGACGAGCAGTACTTC.